This T cell receptor beta chain appears in the sequencing data of a study of CD8+CD57+ T cells in acquired aplastic anemia. Overall study context: Sorted CD4+ and CD8+ cells gave a mean 3.2 ug DNA, range 0.2 to 27.4 ug.

The V and J ends lost 4 bases and 2 bases respectively, with 12 bases between them. This CDR3 is built from 15 residues. Germline CDR1 reads MRHNA; CDR2 reads SNTAGT. Study conclusions and caveats: Controls did not differ significantly from patients in CD8+ Simpson's diversity. Sharing between patients and controls was observed for roughly 29 CD8+ CDR3 sequences.

This clonotype was observed many times. Antigen specificity is unknown. According to the study, genomic DNA was the template for TCR beta VDJ and CDR3 profiling. TCRdb re-called the reads through MiXCR, storing one row per CDR3 protein. Of about 95,000 distinct CDR3 sequences listed, around 70% are singletons. It was patients with CD8+CD57+ cell expansion by flow cytometry who were chosen for sequencing. Patient blood was sampled before any therapy had been received. The receptor was derived from a human donor with aplastic anemia. Sequenced sample: sorted CD4+, CD8+, or CD8+CD57+ T cells (not recorded which) from PBMCs. The rearrangement uses TRBV6-4 and TRBJ2-1; D might be TRBD1 (5 bases). CDR3 region: CASSGQGDAYNEQFF. The CDR3 coding sequence is TGTGCCAGCAGTGGGCAGGGCGATGCCTACAATGAGCAGTTCTTC.